Below, 13 T cell receptor beta chains from the same sample are listed, as sequenced in a study of CD8 T cells in ankylosing spondylitis. One entry per CDR3 protein, called by TCRdb with MiXCR from the 5' RACE reads. The sample lists approximately 340,000 distinct CDR3 sequences, under 15% occurring once. The sample taken for sequencing was blood, either unsorted or a sorted T cell fraction (not recorded which). The receptor source for this set is a male donor with ankylosing spondylitis or in good health (not recorded which).

This clonotype has only a few counts. CDR3 region: CASTRQGGGMNTEAFF. The CDR3 nucleotides read TGCGCCAGCACCCGGCAGGGGGGCGGGATGAACACTGAAGCTTTCTTT. The chain recombines TRBV5-1 with TRBJ1-1, with 7 positions matching TRBD1. The CDR3 loop spans 16 amino acids. The V segment lost 6 bases and the J segment 0 bases; nucleotides outside the gene matches: 11. The germline CDR1 and CDR2 sequences are SGHRS and YFSETQ.

Many counts were recorded for this clonotype. The rearrangement uses TRBV12-3 or TRBV12-4 and TRBJ1-2; D uncertain. V gave up 3 bases and J gave up 3 bases, with 11 bases separating them. The CDR3 sequence is 14 residues long. DNA of the CDR3: TGTGCCAGCAGTTTGGAGGGAAGGGACTATGGCTACACCTTC. The encoded protein is CASSLEGRDYGYTF.

The rearrangement joins TRBV30 to TRBJ1-2, with a possible D match to TRBD1 (5 bases). There are 11 residues in the CDR3. The V gene's germline CDR1 is GTSNPN and CDR2 SVGIG (reference sequence). Trimming shortened V by 0 bases and J by 9 bases, and 8 bases separated the two germline ends. CDR3 protein: CAWSVGGSYTF. The CDR3 bases are TGTGCCTGGAGTGTCGGGGGTAGCTACACCTTC.

This clonotype was counted between two and nine times. The rearrangement joins TRBV18 to TRBJ2-2; 8 bases agree with TRBD1. CDR3 length equals 16 residues. Germline V lookup: CDR1 KGHSH, CDR2 LQKENI. Losses at the gene ends were 4 bases for V and 4 bases for J; bases not matched to a gene: 8. CDR3 region: CASSRGQVGFTGELFF. The CDR3 bases are TGTGCCAGCTCACGGGGACAGGTCGGATTCACCGGGGAGCTGTTTTTT.

This clonotype was observed a few times. J is TRBJ2-5 and V is TRBV24-1; the D call may be TRBD1 or TRBD2 (5 bases each). The CDR3 length is 15 residues. V shed 4 bases and J shed 0 bases, with 11 bases lying between them. CDR1 is KGHDR, CDR2 SFDVKD, per germline. The CDR3 loop reads CATSDSGTYQETQYF. As DNA, the CDR3 is TGTGCCACCAGTGACTCCGGGACGTACCAAGAGACCCAGTACTTC.

On this clonotype: A read error may produce the germline difference seen at one junction end. The CDR3 region has the DNA TGTGCCTGCAGCCCGCAAGGTCTTGCGATGAATGAGCAGTTCTTC. Its protein product is CACSPQGLAMNEQFF. The rearrangement links TRBV3-1 to TRBJ2-1; D remains ambiguous. Germline V gives CDR1 LGHDT, CDR2 YNNKEL (reference sequence). The CDR3 length is 15 residues.

The gene calls are TRBV20-1 and TRBJ2-6, with TRBD1 identical over 9 bases. Germline CDR1 reads DFQATT; CDR2 reads SNEGSKA (reference sequence). J was trimmed by 0 bases and V by 6 bases; bases with no gene match: 6. The CDR3 has 16 amino acids. CDR3 nucleotide sequence: TGCAGTGCCCCTACAGGGGGCCCCTCTGGGGCCAACGTCCTGACTTTC. Protein: CSAPTGGPSGANVLTF.

The chain recombines TRBV20-1 with TRBJ2-7, with 7 bases identical to TRBD1. Germline assignment: CDR1 DFQATT and CDR2 SNEGSKA (reference sequence). This CDR3 has 14 residues. V was clipped by 4 bases and J by 3 bases; unmatched bases: 9. The DNA for the CDR3 is TGCAGTGCTATTCCACTGGGACAGAACTACGAGCAGTACTTC. Translation gives CSAIPLGQNYEQYF.

This clonotype is a singleton in its sample. The chain couples TRBV7-9 to TRBJ1-2; the D is unclear. Looked up from germline, CDR1 is SEHNR and CDR2 is FQNEAQ (reference sequence). V gave up 4 bases and J gave up 8 bases, with 11 bases separating them. The CDR3 is made up of 12 amino acids. CDR3 nucleotide sequence: TGTGCCAGCAGCTCGAGTCAGAGAGGCTACACCTTC. Its protein product is CASSSSQRGYTF.

V usage is TRBV5-1 and J usage is TRBJ2-7, with 7 nucleotides matching TRBD1. The germline V gene has CDR1 SGHRS and CDR2 YFSETQ. V lost 4 bases, J lost 0 bases, and 4 bases stayed unmatched. This CDR3 has 14 amino acids. CDR3 DNA: TGCGCCAGCAGCCCCGGACAGGACTCCTACGAGCAGTACTTC. It specifies CASSPGQDSYEQYF.

This clonotype occurred a few times. The J gene is TRBJ1-2, the V gene TRBV7-9, with no clear D. Germline V gene lookup returns CDR1 SEHNR and CDR2 FQNEAQ (reference sequence). The CDR3 is 15 residues long. Trimming left V 1 base short and J 8 bases short, with 17 bases between. The CDR3 DNA follows: TGTGCCAGCAGCTTAGACCCCTTGGGTTCGCGAGGCTACACCTTC. Translation: CASSLDPLGSRGYTF.

The rearrangement links TRBV9 to TRBJ1-1; 7 nucleotides agree with TRBD1. V lost 0 bases and J lost 0; bases outside the gene matches: 2. In germline, CDR1 is SGDLS, CDR2 YYNGEE. The CDR3 covers 15 residues. This CDR3 reads CASSVGGQLNTEAFF. The CDR3 bases are TGTGCCAGCAGCGTAGGGGGACAGCTGAACACTGAAGCTTTCTTT.

This clonotype was observed a handful of times. This rearrangement joins TRBV5-1 to TRBJ1-6; 7 bases agree with TRBD1. The CDR3 sequence is 14 residues long. With 0 bases clipped from V and 10 bases from J, the junction kept 4 bases outside the gene matches. CDR1 is SGHRS, CDR2 YFSETQ, per germline. CDR3 protein: CASSLAQGNSPLHF. CDR3 nucleotide sequence: TGCGCCAGCAGCTTGGCACAGGGGAACTCACCCCTCCACTTT. The entire variable domain, with the rest obtained from reference TRBV5-1 and TRBJ1-6, is as follows: KAGVTQTPRYLIKTRGQQVTLSCSPISGHRSVSWYQQTPGQGLQFLFEYFSETQRNKGNFPGRFSGRQFSNSRSEMNVSTLELGDSALYLCASSLAQGNSPLHFGNGTRLTVT.